The clone carrying this T cell receptor beta chain was counted many times. The antigen remains unidentified. Sorting defined naive CD8 T cells as CD8+CD4-CCR7+CD45RA+. The data are from a study of molecular identifiers for immune sequencing clone quantification. Study-level background: For replicates, RNA isolated from around 20,000 or 99,000 naive CD8 cells was divided into five portions, of which four were sequenced. The study, taken as a whole, reports: Identical TCR molecules can share a barcode, and this sharing could underestimate highly expanded clone sizes.

It was with previously described methods and listed TCR primers that bulk TCR libraries were made. TCRdb re-called the PCR reads with MiXCR, one entry per CDR3 protein. In the table there are 55,000 to 75,000 distinct CDR3 sequences, roughly 20% of which are singletons. Source material: naive CD8+ T cells from blood, with Jurkat cell RNA spiked in. The subset here: FACS-sorted CD8+CD4-CCR7+CD45RA+ naive T cells. This clonotype was sampled from a human donor in good health. Some libraries in this study had Jurkat cell RNA spiked in.

CDR3 protein: CAWSVAITDTQYF. CDR3 sequence (DNA): TGTGCCTGGAGTGTAGCGATCACAGATACGCAGTATTTT. V usage is TRBV30 and J usage is TRBJ2-3; D not resolved. Per the germline V gene, CDR1 is GTSNPN and CDR2 is SVGIG (reference sequence). The CDR3 covers 13 residues. The V gene lost 0 bases and the J gene lost 2 bases, with 6 bases spanning the gap. The variable domain in full, with the rest retrieved from reference TRBV30 and TRBJ2-3, is SQTIHQWPATLVQPVGSPLSLECTVEGTSNPNLYWYRQAAGRGLQLLFYSVGIGQISSEVPQNLSASRPQDRQFILSSKKLLLSDSGFYLCAWSVAITDTQYFGPGTRLTVL.